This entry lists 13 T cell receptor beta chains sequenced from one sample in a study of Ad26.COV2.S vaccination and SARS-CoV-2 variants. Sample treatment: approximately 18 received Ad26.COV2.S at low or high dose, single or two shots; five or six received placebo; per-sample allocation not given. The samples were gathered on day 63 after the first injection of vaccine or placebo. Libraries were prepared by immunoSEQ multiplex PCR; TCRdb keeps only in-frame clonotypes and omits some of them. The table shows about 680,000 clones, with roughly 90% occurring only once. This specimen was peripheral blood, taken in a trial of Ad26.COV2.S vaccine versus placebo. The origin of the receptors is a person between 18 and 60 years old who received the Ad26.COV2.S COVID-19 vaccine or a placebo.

The CDR3 sequence: CASSDGQGREKLFF. Written as DNA, the CDR3 is TGTGCCAGCAGTGACGGACAGGGTCGTGAAAAACTGTTTTTT. The chain recombines TRBV6-1 with TRBJ1-4; 8 bases are shared with TRBD1. This CDR3 has 14 amino acids. V was clipped by 3 bases and J by 7 bases; unmatched bases: 4. Germline CDR1 reads MNHNS; CDR2 reads SASEGT.

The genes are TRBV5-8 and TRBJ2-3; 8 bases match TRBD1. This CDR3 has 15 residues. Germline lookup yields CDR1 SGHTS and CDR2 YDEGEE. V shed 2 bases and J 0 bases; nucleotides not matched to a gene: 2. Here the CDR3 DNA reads TGTGCCAGCAGCTTTTCAGGGGGCAGCACAGATACGCAGTATTTT. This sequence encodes CASSFSGGSTDTQYF.

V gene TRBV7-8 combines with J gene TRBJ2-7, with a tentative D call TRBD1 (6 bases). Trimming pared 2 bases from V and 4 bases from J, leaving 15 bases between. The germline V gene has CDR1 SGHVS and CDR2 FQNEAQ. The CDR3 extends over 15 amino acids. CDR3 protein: CASSLQGMALYEQYF. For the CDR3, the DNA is TGTGCCAGCAGCTTACAGGGGATGGCCTTATACGAGCAGTACTTC.

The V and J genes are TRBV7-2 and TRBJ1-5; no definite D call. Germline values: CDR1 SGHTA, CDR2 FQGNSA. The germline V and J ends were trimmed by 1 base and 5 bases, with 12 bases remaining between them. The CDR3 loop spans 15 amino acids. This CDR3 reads CASSLVSSVDQPQHF. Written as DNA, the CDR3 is TGTGCCAGCAGCTTAGTATCTTCTGTGGATCAGCCCCAGCATTTT. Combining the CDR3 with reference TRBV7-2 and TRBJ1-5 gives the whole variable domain GAGVSQSPSNKVTEKGKDVELRCDPISGHTALYWYRQSLGQGLEFLIYFQGNSAPDKSGLPSDRFSAERTGGSVSTLTIQRTQQEDSAVYLCASSLVSSVDQPQHFGDGTRLSIL.

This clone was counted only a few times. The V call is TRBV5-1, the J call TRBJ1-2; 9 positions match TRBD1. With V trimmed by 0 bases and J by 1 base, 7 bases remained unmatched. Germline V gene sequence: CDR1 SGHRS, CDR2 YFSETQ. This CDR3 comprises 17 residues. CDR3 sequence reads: CASSLEPGQGINYGYTF. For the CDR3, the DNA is TGCGCCAGCAGCTTGGAGCCGGGACAGGGTATTAACTATGGCTACACCTTC.

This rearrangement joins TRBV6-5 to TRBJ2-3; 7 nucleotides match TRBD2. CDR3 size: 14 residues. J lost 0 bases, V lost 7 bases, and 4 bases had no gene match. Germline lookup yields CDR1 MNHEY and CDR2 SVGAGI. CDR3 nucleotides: TGTGCCAGCAAGCGGGGTCCTAGCACAGATACGCAGTATTTT. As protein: CASKRGPSTDTQYF.

The CDR3 sequence: CASSNYGYSYNSPLHF. The DNA of the CDR3 is TGTGCCAGCAGTAATTACGGCTACTCCTATAATTCACCCCTCCACTTT. The chain couples TRBV2 to TRBJ1-6; D remains ambiguous. Trimming cost V 5 bases and J 0 bases, with 11 bases left between them. The CDR3 totals 16 residues. Per germline, CDR1 SNHLY and CDR2 FYNNEI.

The CDR3 reads CASSLASSRQGGELFF. DNA for the CDR3: TGTGCCAGCAGCTTAGCCTCATCACGGCAAGGCGGGGAGCTGTTTTTT. V usage is TRBV7-9 and J usage is TRBJ2-2, with unresolved D. Trimming took off 0 bases at V and 7 bases at J, with 15 bases between the two ends. The CDR3 length is 16 residues. The germline V gene encodes CDR1 SEHNR and CDR2 FQNEAQ (reference sequence).

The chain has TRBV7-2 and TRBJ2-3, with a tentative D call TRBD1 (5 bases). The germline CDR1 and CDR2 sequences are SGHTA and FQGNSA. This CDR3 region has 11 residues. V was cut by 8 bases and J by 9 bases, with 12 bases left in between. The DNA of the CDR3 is TGTGCCAGCCGCCAGGGTGGCACGCAGTATTTT. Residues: CASRQGGTQYF.

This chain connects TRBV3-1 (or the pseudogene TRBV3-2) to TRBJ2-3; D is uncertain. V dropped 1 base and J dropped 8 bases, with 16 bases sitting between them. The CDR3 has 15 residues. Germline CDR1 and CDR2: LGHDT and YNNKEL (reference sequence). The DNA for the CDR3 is TGTGCCAGCAGCCAAGTATTAACGGGTAAAGGTACGCAGTATTTT. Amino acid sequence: CASSQVLTGKGTQYF.

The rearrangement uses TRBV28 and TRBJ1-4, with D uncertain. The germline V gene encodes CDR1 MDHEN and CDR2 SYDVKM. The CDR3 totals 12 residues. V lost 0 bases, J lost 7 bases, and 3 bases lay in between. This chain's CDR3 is CASSLWGEKLFF. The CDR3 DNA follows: TGTGCCAGCAGTTTATGGGGTGAAAAACTGTTTTTT.

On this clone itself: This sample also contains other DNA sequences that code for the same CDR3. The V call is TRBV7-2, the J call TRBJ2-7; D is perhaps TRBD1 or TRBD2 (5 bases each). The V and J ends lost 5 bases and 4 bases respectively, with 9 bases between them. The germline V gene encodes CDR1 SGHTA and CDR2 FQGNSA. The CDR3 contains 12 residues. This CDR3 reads CASSAGAYEQYF. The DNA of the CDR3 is TGTGCCAGCAGCGCCGGGGCGTACGAGCAGTACTTC.

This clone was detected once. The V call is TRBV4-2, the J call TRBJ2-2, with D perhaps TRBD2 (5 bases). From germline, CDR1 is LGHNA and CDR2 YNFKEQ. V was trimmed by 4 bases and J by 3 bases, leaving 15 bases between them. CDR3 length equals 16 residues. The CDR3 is CASSPLEVGYTGELFF. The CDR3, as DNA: TGTGCCAGCAGCCCCTTGGAGGTGGGCTACACCGGGGAGCTGTTTTTT.